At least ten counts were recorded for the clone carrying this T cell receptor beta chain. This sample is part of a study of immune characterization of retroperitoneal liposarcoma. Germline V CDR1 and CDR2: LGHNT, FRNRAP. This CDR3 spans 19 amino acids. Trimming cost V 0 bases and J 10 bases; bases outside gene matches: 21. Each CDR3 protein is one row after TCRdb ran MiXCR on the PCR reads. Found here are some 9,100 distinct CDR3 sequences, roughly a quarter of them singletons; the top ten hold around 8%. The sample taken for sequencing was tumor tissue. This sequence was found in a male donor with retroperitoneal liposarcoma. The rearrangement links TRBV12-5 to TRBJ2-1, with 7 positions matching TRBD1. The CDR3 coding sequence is TGTGCTAGTGGTTTGGTACCGGGACAGCTGGCTAAGGGCGCCTACGAGCAGTTCTTC. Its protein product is CASGLVPGQLAKGAYEQFF.